This T cell receptor (beta chain) is drawn from a study of identical twins. The length of the CDR3 is 14 residues. The V gene's germline CDR1 is DFQATT and CDR2 SNEGSKA (reference sequence). With 0 bases removed from V and 4 bases from J, the gap between germline ends came to 9 bases. Remarks on this clonotype: The antigen is not known.

General study findings and limits: Part of the zero-insertion signal could reflect confounding by invariant MAIT and iNKT cells. Reduced insertions were recorded for abundant cord blood beta clonotypes, with no such pattern in memory repertoires.

TCRdb re-called the 5' RACE reads with MiXCR, one entry per CDR3 protein. This sample carries about 920,000 distinct CDR3 sequences, over 9% of them seen once, and the ten largest clones take about 1.6%. This sample was also put to use in a study of yellow fever vaccine responses in identical twins.

J is TRBJ2-2 and V is TRBV20-1; D gene ambiguous. This TCR was sampled from a woman aged 18-29 years in good health. The sequencing input was PBMCs. The CDR3 nucleotides read TGCAGTGCTAGAGATTCTAGTCGCACCGGGGAGCTGTTTTTT. This codes for CSARDSSRTGELFF.